These 4 T cell receptor beta chains were sequenced from one sample in a study of cytomegalovirus exposure and HLA in healthy donors (dated by TCRdb to the late 2010s). The library relied on the immunoSEQ multiplex PCR assay. For the multiplex PCR, a mixture combining 60 forward primers for TCR Vbeta segments and 13 reverse primers for TCR Jbeta segments was used. TCRdb took this table from immuneACCESS and kept in-frame rearrangements with V and J called. Such tables lack part of the clones; where checked against another copy, unresolved V genes explain under half of the gap, and the rest is unexplained. Present in this sample are about 140,000 clones, more than 75% of which were seen just once. The biggest ten clones account for under 3% of the sample. Specimen: PBMCs. All receptors come from a female donor in good health and CMV-seronegative.

The rearrangement uses TRBV11-2 and TRBJ2-1; the D gene is possibly TRBD1 (5 bases). The V end was cut by 5 bases, the J end by 3 bases, with 14 bases between. Germline CDR1 reads SGHAT; CDR2 reads FQNNGV. The CDR3 is 15 residues long. The chain's CDR3 is CASSPRQMSYNEQFF. The CDR3 DNA reads as TGTGCCAGCAGCCCTAGACAGATGAGCTACAATGAGCAGTTCTTC.

This clone was observed a single time. The chain combines TRBV10-2 with TRBJ2-6, with 10 bases aligning to TRBD2. Germline V gene sequence: CDR1 WSHSY, CDR2 SAAADI. This CDR3 is built from 16 residues. V was clipped by 6 bases and J by 0 bases; unmatched bases: 2. The CDR3 DNA is TGCGCCAGCAGAGCGGGGGGGGCCTCTGGGGCCAACGTCCTGACTTTC. Its translation: CASRAGGASGANVLTF.

The gene calls are TRBV30 and TRBJ1-1, with D uncertain. V lost 0 bases and J lost 8, with 10 bases in between. In germline, CDR1 is GTSNPN, CDR2 SVGIG (reference sequence). CDR3 length equals 12 residues. In nucleotides, the CDR3 is TGTGCCTGGAGTGTACTGGGCTTAGAAGCTTTCTTT. As protein: CAWSVLGLEAFF.

J is TRBJ2-1 and V is TRBV7-3; the D is unclear. CDR1 and CDR2 from the germline V gene are SGHTA and FQGTGA. Trimming left V 0 bases short and J 6 bases short, with 12 bases between. The CDR3 extends over 15 amino acids. This CDR3 is CASSLTITTRNEQFF. The CDR3 DNA reads as TGTGCCAGCAGCTTAACCATTACAACCCGCAATGAGCAGTTCTTC.